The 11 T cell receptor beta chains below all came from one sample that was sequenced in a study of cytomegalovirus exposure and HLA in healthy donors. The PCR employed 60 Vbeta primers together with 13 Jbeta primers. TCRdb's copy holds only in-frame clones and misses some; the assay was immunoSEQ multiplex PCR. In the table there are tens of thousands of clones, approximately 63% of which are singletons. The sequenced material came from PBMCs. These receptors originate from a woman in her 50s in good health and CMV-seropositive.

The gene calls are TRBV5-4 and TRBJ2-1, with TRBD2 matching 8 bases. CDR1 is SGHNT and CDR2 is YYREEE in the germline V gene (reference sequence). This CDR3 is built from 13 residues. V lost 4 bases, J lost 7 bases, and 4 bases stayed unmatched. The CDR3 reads CASSPGTSNEQFF. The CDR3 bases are TGTGCCAGCAGCCCCGGGACTAGTAATGAGCAGTTCTTC.

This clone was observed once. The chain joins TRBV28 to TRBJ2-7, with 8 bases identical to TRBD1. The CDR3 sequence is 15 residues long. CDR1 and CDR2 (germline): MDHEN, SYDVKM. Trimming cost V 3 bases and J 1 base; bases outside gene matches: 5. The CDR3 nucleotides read TGTGCCAGCAGTTTCGTGAGGGACAGGTCCTACGAGCAGTACTTC. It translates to CASSFVRDRSYEQYF.

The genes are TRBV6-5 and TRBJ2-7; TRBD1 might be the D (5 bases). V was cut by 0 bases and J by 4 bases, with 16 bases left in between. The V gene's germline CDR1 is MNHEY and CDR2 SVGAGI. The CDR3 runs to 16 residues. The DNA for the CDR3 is TGTGCCAGCAGTTACTCTTCCCAGGGCCGATCTTACGAGCAGTACTTC. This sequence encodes CASSYSSQGRSYEQYF.

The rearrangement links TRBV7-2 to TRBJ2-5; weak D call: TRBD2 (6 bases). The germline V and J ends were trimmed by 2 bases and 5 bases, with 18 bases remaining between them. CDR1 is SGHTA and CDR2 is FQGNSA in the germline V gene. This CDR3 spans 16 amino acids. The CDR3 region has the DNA TGTGCCAGCAGCTTATTTCGGCAGGGAGGTCGGGAGACCCAGTACTTC. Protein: CASSLFRQGGRETQYF.

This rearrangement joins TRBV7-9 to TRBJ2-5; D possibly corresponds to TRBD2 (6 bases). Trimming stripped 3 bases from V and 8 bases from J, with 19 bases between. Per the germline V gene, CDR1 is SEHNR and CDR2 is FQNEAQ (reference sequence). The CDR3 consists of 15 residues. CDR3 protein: CASSLGSGGLITQYF. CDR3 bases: TGTGCCAGCAGCTTGGGTTCCGGAGGGCTCATAACCCAGTACTTC.

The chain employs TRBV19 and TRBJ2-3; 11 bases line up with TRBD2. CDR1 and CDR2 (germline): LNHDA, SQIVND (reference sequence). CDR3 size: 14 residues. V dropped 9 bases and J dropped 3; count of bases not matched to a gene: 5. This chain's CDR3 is CASQTSGRTDTQYF. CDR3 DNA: TGTGCCAGCCAAACTAGCGGGAGAACAGATACGCAGTATTTT.

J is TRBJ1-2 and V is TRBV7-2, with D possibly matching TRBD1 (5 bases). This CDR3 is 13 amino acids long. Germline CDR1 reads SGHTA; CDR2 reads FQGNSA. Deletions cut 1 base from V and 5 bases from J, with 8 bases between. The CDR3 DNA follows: TGTGCCAGCAGCTTAGGCCGGGGGTATGGCTACACCTTC. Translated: CASSLGRGYGYTF. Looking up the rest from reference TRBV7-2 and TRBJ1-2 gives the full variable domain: GAGVSQSPSNKVTEKGKDVELRCDPISGHTALYWYRQSLGQGLEFLIYFQGNSAPDKSGLPSDRFSAERTGGSVSTLTIQRTQQEDSAVYLCASSLGRGYGYTFGSGTRLTVV.

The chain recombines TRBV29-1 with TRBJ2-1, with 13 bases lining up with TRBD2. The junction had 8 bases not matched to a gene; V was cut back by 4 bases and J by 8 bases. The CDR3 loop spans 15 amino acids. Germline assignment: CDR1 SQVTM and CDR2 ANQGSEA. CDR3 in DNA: TGCAGCGTTGGGGGACTAGCGGGACGGGGCGATGAGCAGTTCTTC. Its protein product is CSVGGLAGRGDEQFF.

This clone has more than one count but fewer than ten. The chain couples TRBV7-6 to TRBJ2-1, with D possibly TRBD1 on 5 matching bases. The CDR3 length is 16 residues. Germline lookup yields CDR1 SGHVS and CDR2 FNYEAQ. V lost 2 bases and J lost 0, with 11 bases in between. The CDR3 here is CASSLTQGNSYNEQFF. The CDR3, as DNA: TGTGCCAGCAGCTTAACTCAGGGAAACTCCTACAATGAGCAGTTCTTC.

CDR3 coding DNA: TGTGCCAGTAGTAAGGGCGAGGGCTATGGCTACACCTTC. Its translation is CASSKGEGYGYTF. The chain couples TRBV19 to TRBJ1-2; D is undetermined. V shed 4 bases and J shed 4 bases, with 10 bases lying between them. The CDR3 sequence is 13 residues long. Per germline, CDR1 LNHDA and CDR2 SQIVND (reference sequence).

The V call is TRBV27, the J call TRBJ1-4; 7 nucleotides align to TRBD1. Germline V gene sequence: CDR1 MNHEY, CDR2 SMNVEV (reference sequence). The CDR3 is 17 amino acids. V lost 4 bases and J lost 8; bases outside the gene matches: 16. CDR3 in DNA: TGTGCCAGCAGTTCTCACCGCGACAGGGTGGGAGGAGAAAAACTGTTTTTT. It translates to CASSSHRDRVGGEKLFF.